This TCR beta chain was documented in a study of T cell repertoires in cytomegalovirus infection. In the study overall: As its CMV epitopes, the study selected recently identified HLA-C-restricted and well-studied HLA-B-restricted targets. TCR beta signatures that were public indicated CMV infection and matching HLA type.

As for this clonotype: The antigen is undetermined.

Germline CDR1 is MNHNY and CDR2 is SVGAGI (reference sequence). J lost 5 bases, V lost 10 bases, and 9 bases had no gene match. The CDR3 extends over 14 amino acids. TCRdb recomputed calls from the reads with MiXCR, one row per CDR3 protein. The sample carries hundreds of thousands of distinct CDR3 sequences, almost 30% recorded once. Sequencing used cultured PBMCs, obtained from culture after CMV antigen stimulation. This TCR came from a human donor in good health (CMV status not recorded). Some clones in this sample may be carry-over from other donors' samples. The chain links TRBV6-6 to TRBJ2-2; 8 bases align to TRBD2. In nucleotides, the CDR3 is TGTGCCACCCGCGCCGGGGGGGCAACCGGGGAGCTGTTTTTT. It specifies CATRAGGATGELFF.